These 10 T cell receptor beta chains were all obtained from the same sample, sequenced in a study of blood T cell repertoires in COVID-19. Clones were sequenced by immunoSEQ multiplex PCR, and TCRdb holds only the in-frame ones, with some missing. The sample holds about 250,000 clones, approximately 79% seen once. The sequenced sample consisted of peripheral blood. Source of these receptors: a woman aged 80 or over with active or convalescent COVID-19.

J is TRBJ2-1 and V is TRBV10-1; D remains ambiguous. This CDR3 has 13 amino acids. Germline CDR1 and CDR2: WNHNN and SYGVQD (reference sequence). Trimming removed 0 bases from V and 10 bases from J, with 10 bases in between. The CDR3 spells CASSESPGDEQFF. For the CDR3, the DNA is TGCGCCAGCAGTGAGTCACCAGGTGACGAGCAGTTCTTC.

Regarding this clone: Other DNA sequences in the same sample also yield this CDR3. The CDR3 bases are TGTGCCAGCTCACCCACAGGGGGCAATCAGCCCCAGCATTTT. This codes for CASSPTGGNQPQHF. The rearrangement links TRBV18 to TRBJ1-5; 7 nucleotides agree with TRBD1. CDR3 length: 14 residues. Germline V CDR1 and CDR2: KGHSH, LQKENI. V shed 3 bases and J 2 bases; nucleotides not matched to a gene: 1.

The chain joins TRBV21-1 to TRBJ1-6; TRBD1 is the table's D call, not checked against the DNA. TRBV21-1 counts as a pseudogene. The CDR3 length is 15 residues. DNA for the CDR3: TGTGCCAGCAGCAAACCTCCAGGGCATAATTCACCCCTCCACTTT. It encodes CASSKPPGHNSPLHF.

V is TRBV7-8 and J is TRBJ2-7; 7 nucleotides align to TRBD1. Germline CDR1 is SGHVS and CDR2 is FQNEAQ. This CDR3 contains 14 residues. V gave up 1 base and J gave up 2 bases; unmatched junction bases: 2. The CDR3 nucleotides are TGTGCCAGCAGCTTAGAGACAGGGACCTACGAGCAGTACTTC. The encoded protein is CASSLETGTYEQYF.

The V and J genes are TRBV5-1 and TRBJ2-7; TRBD2 matches 12 bases. The CDR3 consists of 16 residues. Per the germline V gene, CDR1 is SGHRS and CDR2 is YFSETQ. V lost 0 bases to trimming and J lost 4 bases; unmatched junction nucleotides: 5. DNA of the CDR3: TGCGCCAGCAGCTTGGGTCGACTAGCGGGAGAATACGAGCAGTACTTC. Its protein product is CASSLGRLAGEYEQYF.

The chain uses TRBV24-1 and TRBJ1-4; D unclear. The germline gives CDR1 KGHDR, CDR2 SFDVKD. The CDR3 has 15 amino acids. The V gene lost 4 bases and the J gene lost 4 bases, with 12 bases spanning the gap. DNA for the CDR3: TGTGCCACCAGTGAGCCGGGAGCTAGTAATGAAAAACTGTTTTTT. This codes for CATSEPGASNEKLFF.

This chain connects TRBV4-2 to TRBJ2-3; 9 bases line up with TRBD2. Germline assignment: CDR1 LGHNA and CDR2 YNFKEQ. The CDR3 has 17 residues. V was pared by 2 bases and J by 3 bases, with 9 bases of the junction left unmatched. The CDR3 nucleotides are TGTGCCAGCAGCCAACCACGAGGCGGGGGGGCAACAGATACGCAGTATTTT. Its translation is CASSQPRGGGATDTQYF.

The chain uses TRBV9 and TRBJ2-5; 8 nucleotides match TRBD1. CDR1 and CDR2 from the germline V gene are SGDLS and YYNGEE. The junction had 8 bases not matched to a gene; V was cut back by 3 bases and J by 4 bases. CDR3 length: 15 residues. CDR3 sequence: CASSAFQGAAETQYF. The CDR3 DNA reads as TGTGCCAGCAGCGCCTTTCAGGGGGCCGCAGAGACCCAGTACTTC.

The rearrangement links TRBV19 to TRBJ1-2; D possibly corresponds to TRBD1 (6 bases). CDR1 and CDR2 (germline): LNHDA, SQIVND (reference sequence). V shed 4 bases and J shed 7 bases, with 16 bases lying between them. CDR3 length: 14 residues. CDR3: CASSTTSDSRGYTF. CDR3 DNA sequence: TGTGCCAGTAGTACCACGTCGGACAGCCGTGGCTACACCTTC.

This chain links TRBV7-8 with TRBJ1-2; 7 bases are a match to TRBD1. V lost 5 bases and J lost 0; bases outside the gene matches: 6. This CDR3 region has 15 residues. Germline CDR1 SGHVS, CDR2 FQNEAQ. The CDR3 loop reads CASSRDRLSNYGYTF. CDR3 coding DNA: TGTGCCAGCAGCCGGGACAGACTATCTAACTATGGCTACACCTTC.